These 32 T cell receptor beta chains share one sample of origin, sequenced in a study of radiotherapy plus CTLA-4 blockade in lung cancer. The data were produced by immunoSEQ multiplex PCR, yet TCRdb's version contains in-frame clones alone and is incomplete. The sample includes about 76,000 clones, approximately 80% seen only once; the top ten take 0.79%. Sample: peripheral blood, taken from a patient treated with radiotherapy plus ipilimumab. Receptors originate from a human donor with non-small cell lung cancer who had stable disease on radiotherapy plus ipilimumab.

This chain uses TRBV2 with TRBJ1-3; no definite D call. Trimming removed 4 bases from V and 0 bases from J, with 7 bases in between. Germline V gene data show CDR1 as SNHLY and CDR2 as FYNNEI. The CDR3 totals 14 residues. CDR3 in amino acids: CASSAESSGNTIYF. CDR3 DNA: TGTGCCAGCAGTGCGGAGAGCTCTGGAAACACCATATATTTT.

The CDR3 region has the DNA TGTGCCAGCAGAAAAGGCACAGAACCCTCCTACGAGCAGTACTTC. Translation: CASRKGTEPSYEQYF. This chain connects TRBV6-6 to TRBJ2-7, with D unresolved. This CDR3 contains 15 residues. V lost 6 bases and J 0 bases, leaving 15 bases between the germline ends. Germline V lookup: CDR1 MNHNY, CDR2 SVGAGI (reference sequence).

The gene calls are TRBV11-2 and TRBJ2-5; 15 bases are shared with TRBD2. The length of the CDR3 is 17 residues. V dropped 5 bases and J dropped 5; count of bases not matched to a gene: 9. Germline V gives CDR1 SGHAT, CDR2 FQNNGV. The CDR3: CASSPLIGLAGGETQYF. The CDR3, as DNA: TGTGCCAGCAGCCCCCTCATAGGACTAGCGGGAGGGGAGACCCAGTACTTC.

This chain joins TRBV6-4 and TRBJ2-1; 7 bases are a match to TRBD1. The CDR3 loop spans 16 amino acids. Trimming took 6 bases from V and 2 from J; bases not matched to a gene: 10. Looked up from germline, CDR1 is MRHNA and CDR2 is SNTAGT. The CDR3 loop reads CASSPSSGTAYNEQFF. In nucleotides, the CDR3 is TGTGCCAGCAGCCCTTCCTCCGGGACAGCCTACAATGAGCAGTTCTTC.

Concerning this clone: This sample includes further DNA sequences coding for the same CDR3. The V call is TRBV6-1, the J call TRBJ1-4; D uncertain. The germline V and J ends were trimmed by 6 bases and 0 bases, with 8 bases remaining between them. Germline V gives CDR1 MNHNS, CDR2 SASEGT. There are 14 residues in the CDR3. The CDR3 nucleotides are TGTGCCAGCAGGACCGAAGCAACTAATGAAAAACTGTTTTTT. This codes for CASRTEATNEKLFF.

This clone was seen a single time. The CDR3 nucleotides read TGTGCCAGCAGTGAAGTCTCCAGCGGGGGGCCCACAGATACGCAGTATTTT. Translated, it gives CASSEVSSGGPTDTQYF. This sequence joins TRBV6-1 and TRBJ2-3, with TRBD2 matching 9 bases. CDR1 and CDR2 from the germline V gene are MNHNS and SASEGT. The CDR3 is 17 amino acids. J gave up 2 bases and V 1 base, and 7 bases lay outside the gene matches.

The chain links TRBV30 to TRBJ2-7; 7 bases are shared with TRBD2. Losses at the gene ends were 5 bases for V and 3 bases for J; bases not matched to a gene: 7. The CDR3 totals 13 residues. Germline CDR1 reads GTSNPN; CDR2 reads SVGIG (reference sequence). CDR3 coding DNA: TGTGCCTGGGGGGGGGATTACCACTACGAGCAGTACTTC. Amino acids: CAWGGDYHYEQYF.

The genes are TRBV6-6 and TRBJ2-3; D possibly corresponds to TRBD1 (5 bases). V was clipped by 4 bases and J by 4 bases, with 18 bases between them. The CDR3 is 16 residues long. CDR1 MNHNY and CDR2 SVGAGI come from the germline V gene (reference sequence). The CDR3 spells CASSSYSGNRADTQYF. Here the CDR3 DNA reads TGTGCCAGCAGTTCATATTCAGGGAATAGGGCAGATACGCAGTATTTT.

This chain joins TRBV15 and TRBJ2-2, with D hard to call. V shed 0 bases and J shed 6 bases, with 8 bases lying between them. Germline values: CDR1 LNHNV, CDR2 YYDKDF (reference sequence). The CDR3 has 14 residues. The CDR3 region has the DNA TGTGCCACCAGCAGAGATCGGCAGCCCGGGGAGCTGTTTTTT. It is translated as CATSRDRQPGELFF.

The rearrangement joins TRBV5-4 to TRBJ2-7; 10 bases fit TRBD2. V gave up 4 bases and J gave up 0 bases; unmatched junction bases: 4. The V gene's germline CDR1 is SGHNT and CDR2 YYREEE (reference sequence). There are 15 residues in the CDR3. CDR3 sequence: CASSLSGGPSYEQYF. CDR3 sequence (DNA): TGTGCCAGCAGCCTTAGCGGGGGGCCCTCCTACGAGCAGTACTTC. Together with reference TRBV5-4 and TRBJ2-7, the CDR3 gives the full variable domain: ETGVTQSPTHLIKTRGQQVTLRCSSQSGHNTVSWYQQALGQGPQFIFQYYREEENGRGNFPPRFSGLQFPNYSSELNVNALELDDSALYLCASSLSGGPSYEQYFGPGTRLTVT.

For the CDR3, the DNA is TGTGCCAGCAGCTTGGAAGGCTCCAGGGCATACGAGCAGTACTTC. As protein: CASSLEGSRAYEQYF. The rearrangement links TRBV5-4 to TRBJ2-7, with a tentative D call TRBD1 (5 bases). Trimming took 0 bases from V and 4 from J, leaving 14 bases between them. This CDR3 has 15 amino acids. Germline CDR1 and CDR2: SGHNT and YYREEE (reference sequence).

The chain links TRBV2 to TRBJ2-7, with D perhaps TRBD1 (6 bases). CDR3 length: 11 residues. Trimming pared 8 bases from V and 2 bases from J, leaving 7 bases between. Germline CDR1 reads SNHLY; CDR2 reads FYNNEI. CDR3 bases: TGTGCCAGCGCAGGGGCCTACGAGCAGTACTTC. Residues: CASAGAYEQYF.

A single count supports this clone. V usage is TRBV2 and J usage is TRBJ2-6; D may be TRBD2 (5 bases). Trimming pared 7 bases from V and 0 bases from J, leaving 19 bases between. The CDR3 covers 18 residues. Per the germline V gene, CDR1 is SNHLY and CDR2 is FYNNEI. CDR3 protein: CASNGGQTTSSGANVLTF. CDR3 sequence (DNA): TGTGCCAGCAATGGCGGGCAGACGACATCCTCTGGGGCCAACGTCCTGACTTTC.

This clone was observed a few times. The chain couples TRBV13 to TRBJ1-2; 8 bases are shared with TRBD1. The CDR3 spans 17 residues. CDR1 is PRHDT and CDR2 is FYEKMQ in the germline V gene (reference sequence). The junction had 16 bases not matched to a gene; V was cut back by 8 bases and J by 2 bases. The DNA for the CDR3 is TGTGCCAGCTCCCCTGACAGGGGACCAAGCCCCAACTATGGCTACACCTTC. It is translated as CASSPDRGPSPNYGYTF.

The chain couples TRBV9 to TRBJ1-3, with D perhaps matching TRBD1 (6 bases). Trimming left V 6 bases short and J 4 bases short, with 17 bases between. The CDR3 consists of 15 residues. Germline V gene sequence: CDR1 SGDLS, CDR2 YYNGEE. CDR3 in DNA: TGTGCCAGCACTAATGGGGGCGCGGGAGGAAACACCATATATTTT. It specifies CASTNGGAGGNTIYF.

The V and J genes are TRBV11-1 and TRBJ2-7, with 8 positions matching TRBD2. With 2 bases clipped from V and 0 bases from J, the junction kept 6 bases outside the gene matches. This CDR3 contains 16 residues. Germline CDR1 and CDR2: SGHAT and FQDESV (reference sequence). The CDR3 loop is CASSLIAGGPSYEQYF. The CDR3 DNA reads as TGTGCCAGCAGCTTAATCGCGGGGGGTCCCTCCTACGAGCAGTACTTC.

V and J are TRBV9 and TRBJ1-1; TRBD1 matches at 7 bases. This CDR3 contains 15 residues. Looked up from germline, CDR1 is SGDLS and CDR2 is YYNGEE. The trim removed 3 bases at V and 4 bases at J, leaving 9 bases unmatched. DNA for the CDR3: TGTGCCAGCAGCGCGAAACAGGGGCTTGGCACTGAAGCTTTCTTT. Translated, it gives CASSAKQGLGTEAFF.

With regard to this clone: This specimen includes other DNA sequences encoding the same CDR3. The gene calls are TRBV9 and TRBJ2-1; TRBD2 matches 11 bases. The germline gives CDR1 SGDLS, CDR2 YYNGEE. The junction had 3 bases not matched to a gene; V was cut back by 0 bases and J by 4 bases. This CDR3 is 16 amino acids long. The CDR3 is CASSVGGTSGYNEQFF. In DNA form, the CDR3 reads TGTGCCAGCAGCGTAGGAGGGACTAGCGGTTACAATGAGCAGTTCTTC.

The chain recombines TRBV6-5 with TRBJ2-7; D is tentatively TRBD1 or TRBD2 (5 bases each). The CDR3 contains 14 residues. Germline CDR1 is MNHEY and CDR2 is SVGAGI. Trimming pared 5 bases from V and 6 bases from J, leaving 17 bases between. CDR3 sequence reads: CASSRGRVSTEQYF. The DNA of the CDR3 is TGTGCCAGCAGTAGGGGACGAGTTTCTACCGAGCAGTACTTC.

The chain couples TRBV7-9 to TRBJ2-4, with D tentatively TRBD1 or TRBD2 (7 bases each). The V end was cut by 5 bases, the J end by 3 bases, with 17 bases between. The length of the CDR3 is 16 residues. CDR1 SEHNR and CDR2 FQNEAQ come from the germline V gene (reference sequence). Written as DNA, the CDR3 is TGTGCCAGCAGCAACAGACAGGGAGGGTACAAAAACATTCAGTACTTC. It specifies CASSNRQGGYKNIQYF.

V gene TRBV19 combines with J gene TRBJ1-1, with D hard to call. The CDR3 runs to 13 residues. Between the trimmed V and J ends, which lost 4 bases and 2 bases, there was a span of 8 bases. Germline CDR1 LNHDA, CDR2 SQIVND (reference sequence). The CDR3 spells CASSRARNTEAFF. CDR3 coding DNA: TGTGCCAGTAGTAGGGCCAGAAACACTGAAGCTTTCTTT.

The table lists this clone with a count of one. The chain recombines TRBV5-5 with TRBJ2-3, with D perhaps TRBD1 (7 bases). V lost 3 bases, J lost 4 bases, and 12 bases lay in between. Germline-derived CDR1 and CDR2 are SGHKS and YYEKEE (reference sequence). The CDR3 length is 14 residues. This CDR3 is CASSYQGGPDTQYF. As DNA, the CDR3 is TGTGCCAGCAGCTATCAGGGGGGCCCAGATACGCAGTATTTT.

The chain joins TRBV7-8 to TRBJ2-7, with D perhaps TRBD2 (6 bases). Trimming shortened V by 4 bases and J by 1 base, and 11 bases separated the two germline ends. The CDR3 runs to 14 residues. Germline V gene lookup returns CDR1 SGHVS and CDR2 FQNEAQ. As DNA, the CDR3 is TGTGCCAGCAGCTCTGCTAGCGCGTCCTACGAGCAGTACTTC. Translated, it gives CASSSASASYEQYF.

The chain recombines TRBV9 with TRBJ2-5; 9 nucleotides align to TRBD2. The V segment lost 4 bases and the J segment 4 bases; nucleotides outside the gene matches: 11. There are 16 residues in the CDR3. Germline V lookup: CDR1 SGDLS, CDR2 YYNGEE. CDR3: CASSPEGRGGRETQYF. DNA for the CDR3: TGTGCCAGCAGCCCCGAGGGGCGGGGGGGCCGAGAGACCCAGTACTTC.

The sample holds one count of this clone. Written as DNA, the CDR3 is TGCGCCAGCAGCTTGATAGCCCTTCAGCGGAGCTCCTACGAGCAGTACTTC. Translating gives CASSLIALQRSSYEQYF. This sequence joins TRBV5-1 and TRBJ2-7; tentative D call: TRBD2 (5 bases). The germline gives CDR1 SGHRS, CDR2 YFSETQ. The CDR3 is made up of 17 amino acids. The ends were cut back, 1 base at V and 0 bases at J, with 17 bases in the middle. The whole variable domain, remainder taken from reference TRBV5-1 and TRBJ2-7, is KAGVTQTPRYLIKTRGQQVTLSCSPISGHRSVSWYQQTPGQGLQFLFEYFSETQRNKGNFPGRFSGRQFSNSRSEMNVSTLELGDSALYLCASSLIALQRSSYEQYFGPGTRLTVT.

The chain employs TRBV27 and TRBJ1-1; 10 nucleotides match TRBD1. CDR1 is MNHEY, CDR2 SMNVEV, per germline (reference sequence). J was trimmed by 5 bases and V by 4 bases; bases with no gene match: 7. This CDR3 is built from 15 residues. CDR3 sequence (DNA): TGTGCCAGCAGTTATTTAGGGACAGGGGCTACTGAAGCTTTCTTT. Translated: CASSYLGTGATEAFF.

The CDR3 DNA reads TGTGCCAGCAGCGCCACAGGGGGCGGAGAGACCCAGTACTTC. This gives the protein CASSATGGGETQYF. The V call is TRBV7-3, the J call TRBJ2-5; 9 nucleotides agree with TRBD1. Germline V gene sequence: CDR1 SGHTA, CDR2 FQGTGA. This CDR3 has 14 amino acids. Losses at the gene ends were 5 bases for V and 4 bases for J; bases not matched to a gene: 5.

This clone was recorded a few times. The chain employs TRBV6-1 and TRBJ1-1, with D unresolved. V was pared by 6 bases and J by 3 bases, with 14 bases between. The CDR3 extends over 14 amino acids. Germline V gene data show CDR1 as MNHNS and CDR2 as SASEGT. The DNA of the CDR3 is TGTGCCAGCAGAAACTACATGGGAGACACTGAAGCTTTCTTT. Its translation is CASRNYMGDTEAFF.

The gene calls are TRBV7-8 and TRBJ1-5, with 10 bases matching TRBD1. The CDR3 is made up of 15 amino acids. Unmatched junction bases numbered 3, after V lost 3 bases and J lost 4 bases. Germline loops: CDR1 SGHVS, CDR2 FQNEAQ. CDR3 nucleotide sequence: TGTGCCAGCAGCTTGGACAGGGGGGAAAATCAGCCCCAGCATTTT. Translating it yields CASSLDRGENQPQHF.

The chain recombines TRBV6-1 with TRBJ1-3; D ambiguous. Trimming pared 2 bases from V and 3 bases from J, leaving 14 bases between. The germline gives CDR1 MNHNS, CDR2 SASEGT. The length of the CDR3 is 16 residues. CDR3 sequence: CASSESGPVFGNTIYF. The CDR3 DNA reads as TGTGCCAGCAGTGAATCGGGCCCGGTTTTTGGAAACACCATATATTTT.

In this sample, this clone turned up a few times. The gene calls are TRBV19 and TRBJ1-1, with TRBD1 matching 10 bases. Germline V CDR1 and CDR2: LNHDA, SQIVND (reference sequence). The junction had 4 bases not matched to a gene; V was cut back by 5 bases and J by 7 bases. The CDR3 has 13 residues. CDR3 region: CASSQGTGVEAFF. The CDR3 DNA is TGTGCCAGTAGTCAGGGGACAGGGGTTGAAGCTTTCTTT.

The gene calls are TRBV5-4 and TRBJ2-7; D remains unclear. Germline V lookup: CDR1 SGHNT, CDR2 YYREEE (reference sequence). The V end was cut by 0 bases, the J end by 0 bases, with 7 bases between. This CDR3 has 14 amino acids. The CDR3 DNA follows: TGTGCCAGCAGCTTGGAGAGGAGCTCCTACGAGCAGTACTTC. This encodes CASSLERSSYEQYF.